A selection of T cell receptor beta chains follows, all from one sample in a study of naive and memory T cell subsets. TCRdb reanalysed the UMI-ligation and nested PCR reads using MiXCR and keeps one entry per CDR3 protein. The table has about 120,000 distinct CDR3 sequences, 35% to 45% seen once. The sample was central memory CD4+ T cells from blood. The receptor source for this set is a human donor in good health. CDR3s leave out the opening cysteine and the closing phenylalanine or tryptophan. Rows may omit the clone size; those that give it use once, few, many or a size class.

CDR3aa: ASRSGGSNTGELF
abundance: -
v_gene: TRBV12-3/TRBV12-4
j_gene: TRBJ2-2

CDR3aa: ASSNYVKSGWGEAF
abundance: -
v_gene: TRBV6-5
j_gene: TRBJ1-1

CDR3aa: ASSVNGRAGDREQF
abundance: -
v_gene: TRBV9
j_gene: TRBJ2-1

CDR3aa: ASSSGWGDQPQH
abundance: -
v_gene: TRBV18
j_gene: TRBJ1-5

CDR3aa: ASSDSAGGPNEQF
abundance: many
v_gene: TRBV6-4
j_gene: TRBJ2-1

CDR3aa: ASSEGSIYGAIYDEQF
abundance: -
v_gene: TRBV9
j_gene: TRBJ2-1

CDR3aa: ASSLSGAVGVGQF
abundance: few
v_gene: TRBV5-6
j_gene: TRBJ2-1

CDR3aa: SARVPSGKVEQY
abundance: many
v_gene: TRBV20-1
j_gene: TRBJ2-7

CDR3aa: ASRPGGGYQETQY
abundance: -
v_gene: TRBV7-6
j_gene: TRBJ2-5

CDR3aa: ASSVMTGSEQY
abundance: -
v_gene: TRBV9
j_gene: TRBJ2-7

CDR3aa: ASSLRVRQSGANVLT
abundance: few
v_gene: TRBV7-8
j_gene: TRBJ2-6

CDR3aa: ASSLGQDYGNTIY
abundance: -
v_gene: TRBV28
j_gene: TRBJ1-3

CDR3aa: ATSDLSEAF
abundance: few
v_gene: TRBV24-1
j_gene: TRBJ1-1

CDR3aa: ASSPGQGMDNEQF
abundance: many
v_gene: TRBV5-5
j_gene: TRBJ2-1

CDR3aa: ASSLRGVRADTQY
abundance: -
v_gene: TRBV5-1
j_gene: TRBJ2-3